This paragraph reports one TCR beta chain. Its antigen is not identified. Unique molecular identifiers were carried by the TCR beta cDNA libraries. TCRdb re-derived calls from the PCR reads in MiXCR, one entry per CDR3 protein. The sample gives about 770,000 distinct CDR3 sequences, 35% to 55% of which show up once; just under 5% is in the top ten. This specimen belongs to a study of post-analysis software for immune sequencing data. Study-wide points: Those with multiple sclerosis, the patient group, showed significantly lower normalized Chao1 diversity than controls. By F measure, samples from a shared preparation batch strongly co-clustered.

The clonotype was recovered from a girl between 5 and 17 years old with multiple sclerosis. What was sequenced was blood.

As DNA, the CDR3 is TGTGCCAGCAGTTTTGTGGGAGGAACAGGGCTCGGCAATGAGCAGTTCTTC. It codes for CASSFVGGTGLGNEQFF. The V call is TRBV27, the J call TRBJ2-1, with D perhaps assigned TRBD1 or TRBD2 (6 bases each). Per the germline V gene, CDR1 is MNHEY and CDR2 is SMNVEV (reference sequence). The CDR3 consists of 17 residues. V was cut by 3 bases and J by 6 bases, with 21 bases left in between.